The clone carrying this TCR beta chain has a single count. This entry belongs to a study of radiotherapy plus CTLA-4 blockade in lung cancer. TCRdb's table, derived via immunoSEQ multiplex PCR, lists solely in-frame clones and lacks some. The sample includes around 78,000 clones, about 79% of them seen just once. Ipilimumab-mediated CTLA-4 blockade plus focal radiation was given to patients having chemo-refractory metastatic non-small-cell lung cancer. Sequenced material: peripheral blood, taken from a patient treated with radiotherapy plus ipilimumab. The TCR sequence derives from a human donor with non-small cell lung cancer who had a partial response to radiotherapy plus ipilimumab. Some clones in this sample may be carry-over from other donors' samples.

Written as DNA, the CDR3 is TGTGCCAGCAGAAGGGACAGGGGTATTCAGGGGAACACTGAAGCTTTCTTT. Encoded protein: CASRRDRGIQGNTEAFF. The gene calls are TRBV2 and TRBJ1-1; 10 bases line up with TRBD1. The CDR3 loop spans 17 amino acids. V was pared by 6 bases and J by 1 base, with 11 bases of the junction left unmatched. Germline V gives CDR1 SNHLY, CDR2 FYNNEI.